This T cell receptor (beta chain) was profiled in a study of blood T cell repertoires in COVID-19 (dated by TCRdb to about 2020). Some background on the complete study: The collaborator samples originated in the United States, Italy and Spain and spanned the acute and convalescent phases of COVID-19. The prospective study material was composed of cDNA or gDNA derived from T cells, B-cell-depleted T cells, or PBMCs. Deeply sampled blood TCRbeta repertoires from subjects exposed to, actively infected with, or recovered from COVID-19 were included in the dataset. A freely available public database, intended as a resource for researchers studying the immune response to SARS-CoV-2, is where the repertoires were released. The samples were drawn from two sources: the first 160 participants of the ongoing ImmuneRACE study, and fewer than 1,500 subjects contributed by 6 global collaborators. Nearly every sample came with metadata listing a de-identified subject ID, COVID-19 status, age in years and sex. Where available, HLA class I and class II types were taken from metadata supplied by the sample provider and were not determined by assay-based typing.

TCRbeta CDR3 regions were amplified from genomic DNA by means of the immunoSEQ Assay, a bias-controlled multiplex PCR. On the authors' methods: Nucleated cell counts per sample were estimated from amplification of reference gene primers within the assay. To quantify the absolute abundance of each unique TCRbeta CDR3 rearrangement, sequence reads were collapsed and filtered. For each sample, productive Simpson clonality was calculated by taking the square root of Simpson's diversity index across productive rearrangements. The clones in this table, taken by TCRdb from immuneACCESS, are in-frame only. Not every clone is retained; where verified, under half of the shortfall comes from an unresolved V gene, and the cause of the rest is unknown. The V and J calls and the clone size are those of that table, but D and trimming were determined from the DNA. This sample has approximately 240,000 clones in its table, and less than 85% of those were observed once. The ten biggest clones cover 4.9% of the sample.

Whole blood was collected in K2EDTA tubes by collaborating institutions according to the institutions' own protocols. For TCRbeta analysis, collaborators shipped samples in one of three forms: frozen whole blood, isolated PBMCs, or DNA extracted from either of those sample types. At the junction V is shortened by 7 bases and J by 5 bases, with 18 bases in between. The CDR3 spans 15 residues, from the cysteine through the phenylalanine. Only CDR3 DNA remains: 45 bases, in frame from the first base. From the germline V gene (reference sequence), CDR1 is LNHDA and CDR2 is SQIVND. General conclusions and limits of the study: How much clinical and demographic metadata was included differed by source and by participant, and the metadata was provided uncurated.

As to this clone: This receptor's antigen is unknown. No base quality information exists; no much larger clone differs at one position.

The sample was peripheral blood. This clonotype originated in an elderly woman with active or convalescent COVID-19. Recombination connected TRBV19 to TRBJ1-5; the D gene is perhaps TRBD1, on 5 matching bases. The DNA reads as follows: TGTGCCAGTAACCCCTTAAGCAGGGTGGATCAGCCCCAGCATTTT. Its product reads: CASNPLSRVDQPQHF.